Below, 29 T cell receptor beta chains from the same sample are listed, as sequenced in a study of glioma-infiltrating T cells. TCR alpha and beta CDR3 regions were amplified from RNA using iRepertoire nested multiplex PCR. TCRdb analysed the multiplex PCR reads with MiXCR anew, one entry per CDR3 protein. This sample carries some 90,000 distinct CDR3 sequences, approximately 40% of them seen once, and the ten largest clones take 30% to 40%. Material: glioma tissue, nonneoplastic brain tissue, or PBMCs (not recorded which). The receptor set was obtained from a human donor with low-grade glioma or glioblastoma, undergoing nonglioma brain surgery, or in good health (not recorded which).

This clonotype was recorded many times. CDR3 DNA: TGTGCCAGTACCTTAGGGGCAGGCTCCTACGAGCAGTACTTC. Translation gives CASTLGAGSYEQYF. J is TRBJ2-7 and V is TRBV19, with a tentative D call TRBD1 (5 bases). The germline V and J ends were trimmed by 7 bases and 0 bases, with 13 bases remaining between them. Germline V gene lookup returns CDR1 LNHDA and CDR2 SQIVND (reference sequence). This CDR3 has 14 residues.

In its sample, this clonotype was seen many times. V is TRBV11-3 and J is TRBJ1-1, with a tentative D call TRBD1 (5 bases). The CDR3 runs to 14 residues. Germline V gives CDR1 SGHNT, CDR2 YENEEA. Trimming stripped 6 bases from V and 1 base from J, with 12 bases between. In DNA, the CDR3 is TGTGCCAGCAGTCCCAGGGTGAGGAACACTGAAGCTTTCTTT. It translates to CASSPRVRNTEAFF.

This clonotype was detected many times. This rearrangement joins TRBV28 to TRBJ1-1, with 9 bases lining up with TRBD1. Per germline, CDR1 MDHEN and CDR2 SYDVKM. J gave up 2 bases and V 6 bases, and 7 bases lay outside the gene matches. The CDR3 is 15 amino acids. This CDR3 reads CASRGTGLTNTEAFF. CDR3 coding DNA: TGTGCCAGCAGGGGGACAGGGCTTACCAACACTGAAGCTTTCTTT. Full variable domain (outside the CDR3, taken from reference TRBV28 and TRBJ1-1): DVKVTQSSRYLVKRTGEKVFLECVQDMDHENMFWYRQDPGLGLRLIYFSYDVKMKEKGDIPEGYSVSREKKERFSLILESASTNQTSMYLCASRGTGLTNTEAFFGQGTRLTVV.

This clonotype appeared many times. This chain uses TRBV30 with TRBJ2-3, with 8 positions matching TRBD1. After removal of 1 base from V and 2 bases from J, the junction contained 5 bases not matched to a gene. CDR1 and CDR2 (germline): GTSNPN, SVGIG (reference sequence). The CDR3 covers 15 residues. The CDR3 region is CAWSATGVLTDTQYF. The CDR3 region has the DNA TGTGCCTGGAGTGCGACAGGGGTTCTCACAGATACGCAGTATTTT.

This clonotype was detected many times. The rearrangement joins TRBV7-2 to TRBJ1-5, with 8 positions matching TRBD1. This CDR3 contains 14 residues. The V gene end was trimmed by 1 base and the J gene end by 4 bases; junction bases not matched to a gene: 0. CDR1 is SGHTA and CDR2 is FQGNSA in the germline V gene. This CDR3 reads CASSLDRGNQPQHF. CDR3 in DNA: TGTGCCAGCAGCTTAGACAGGGGGAATCAGCCCCAGCATTTT. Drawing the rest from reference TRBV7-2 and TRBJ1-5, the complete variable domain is GAGVSQSPSNKVTEKGKDVELRCDPISGHTALYWYRQSLGQGLEFLIYFQGNSAPDKSGLPSDRFSAERTGGSVSTLTIQRTQQEDSAVYLCASSLDRGNQPQHFGDGTRLSIL.

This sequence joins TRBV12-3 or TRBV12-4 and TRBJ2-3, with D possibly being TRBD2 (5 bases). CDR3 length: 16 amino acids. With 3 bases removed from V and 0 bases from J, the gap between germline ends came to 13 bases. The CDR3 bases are TGTGCCAGCAGTTTTGGTCCCGCGGGTAGCACAGATACGCAGTATTTT. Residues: CASSFGPAGSTDTQYF.

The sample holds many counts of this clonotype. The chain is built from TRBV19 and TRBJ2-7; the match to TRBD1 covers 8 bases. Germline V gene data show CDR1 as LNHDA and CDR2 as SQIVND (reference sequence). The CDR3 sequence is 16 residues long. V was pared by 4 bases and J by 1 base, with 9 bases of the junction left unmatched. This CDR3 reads CASSTDRGGESYEQYF. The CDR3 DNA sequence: TGTGCCAGTAGTACAGACAGGGGTGGGGAGTCCTACGAGCAGTACTTC. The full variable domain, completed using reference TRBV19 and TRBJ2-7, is DGGITQSPKYLFRKEGQNVTLSCEQNLNHDAMYWYRQDPGQGLRLIYYSQIVNDFQKGDIAEGYSVSREKKESFPLTVTSAQKNPTAFYLCASSTDRGGESYEQYFGPGTRLTVT.

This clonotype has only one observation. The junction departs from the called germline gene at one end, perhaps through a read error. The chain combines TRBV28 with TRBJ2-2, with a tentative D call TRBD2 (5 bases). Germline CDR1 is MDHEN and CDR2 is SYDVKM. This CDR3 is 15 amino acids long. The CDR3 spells CASSLSLLPAGELSF. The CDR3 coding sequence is TGTGCCAGCAGTTTATCACTTCTCCCGGCCGGGGAGCTGTCTTTT.

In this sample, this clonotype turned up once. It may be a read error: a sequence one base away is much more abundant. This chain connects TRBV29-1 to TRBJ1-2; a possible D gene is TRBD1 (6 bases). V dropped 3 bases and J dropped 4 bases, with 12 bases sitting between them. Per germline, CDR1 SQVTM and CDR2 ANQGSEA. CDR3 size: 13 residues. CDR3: CSVESVTGYGYTF. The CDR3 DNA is TGCAGCGTTGAGTCCGTGACAGGCTATGGCTACACCTTC.

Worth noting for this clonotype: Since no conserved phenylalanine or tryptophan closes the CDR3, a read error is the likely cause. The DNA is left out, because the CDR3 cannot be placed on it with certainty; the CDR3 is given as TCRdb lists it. The CDR3 spells CASSQADWDRGGNKPKQV. The chain recombines TRBV4-1 with TRBJ1-5; TRBD1 was called by the table and not checked on the DNA. Ends included, the CDR3 has 18 residues. Germline values: CDR1 MGHRA, CDR2 YSYEKL.

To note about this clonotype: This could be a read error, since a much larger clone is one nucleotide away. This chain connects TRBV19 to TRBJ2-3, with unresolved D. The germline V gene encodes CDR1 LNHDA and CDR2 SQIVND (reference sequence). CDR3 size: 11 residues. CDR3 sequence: CVSQSRDTQYF. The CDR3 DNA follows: TGTGTCAGCCAGTCACGAGATACGCAGTATTTT.

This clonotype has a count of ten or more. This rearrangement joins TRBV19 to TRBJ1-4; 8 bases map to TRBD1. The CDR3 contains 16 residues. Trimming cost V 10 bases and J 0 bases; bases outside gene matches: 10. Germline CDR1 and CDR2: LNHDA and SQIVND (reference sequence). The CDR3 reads CATEPTGATTNEKLFF. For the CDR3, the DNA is TGTGCCACCGAACCGACAGGGGCTACAACTAATGAAAAACTGTTTTTT.

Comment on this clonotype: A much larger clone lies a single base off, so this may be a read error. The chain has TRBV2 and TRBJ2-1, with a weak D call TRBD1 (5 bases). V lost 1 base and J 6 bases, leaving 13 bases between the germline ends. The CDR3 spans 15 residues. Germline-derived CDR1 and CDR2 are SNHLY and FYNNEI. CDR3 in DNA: TGTGCCAGCAGTGAAGTGGTACAGGCCGGCAATGAGCAGTTCTTC. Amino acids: CASSEVVQAGNEQFF.

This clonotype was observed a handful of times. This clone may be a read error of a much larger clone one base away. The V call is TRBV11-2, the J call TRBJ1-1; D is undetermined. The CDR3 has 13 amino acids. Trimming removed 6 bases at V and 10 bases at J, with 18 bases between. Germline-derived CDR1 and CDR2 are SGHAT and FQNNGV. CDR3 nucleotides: TGTGCCAGCAGACCGGGCGCGGTACTCTCAGCTTTCTTT. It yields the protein CASRPGAVLSAFF.

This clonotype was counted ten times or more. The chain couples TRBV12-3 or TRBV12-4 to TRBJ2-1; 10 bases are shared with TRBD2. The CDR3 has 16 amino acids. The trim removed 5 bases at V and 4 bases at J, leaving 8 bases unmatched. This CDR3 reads CASSTYGTSVYNEQFF. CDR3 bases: TGTGCCAGCAGTACCTACGGGACTAGCGTTTACAATGAGCAGTTCTTC.

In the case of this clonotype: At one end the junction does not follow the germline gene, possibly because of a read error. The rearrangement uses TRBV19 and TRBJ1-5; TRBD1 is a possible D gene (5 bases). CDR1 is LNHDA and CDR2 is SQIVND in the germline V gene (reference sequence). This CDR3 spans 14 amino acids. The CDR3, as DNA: TGTGCCAGTAGCGGGGGAGTCGTCAATCAGCCCCGGCATTTT. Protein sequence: CASSGGVVNQPRHF.

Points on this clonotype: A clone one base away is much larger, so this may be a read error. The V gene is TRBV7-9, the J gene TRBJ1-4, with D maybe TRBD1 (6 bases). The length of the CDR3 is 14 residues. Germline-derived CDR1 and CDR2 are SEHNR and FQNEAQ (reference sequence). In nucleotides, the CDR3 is TGTGCCAGCAGCCAGACAATGTCAGGGGAAAAACTGCTTTTT. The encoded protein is CASSQTMSGEKLLF.

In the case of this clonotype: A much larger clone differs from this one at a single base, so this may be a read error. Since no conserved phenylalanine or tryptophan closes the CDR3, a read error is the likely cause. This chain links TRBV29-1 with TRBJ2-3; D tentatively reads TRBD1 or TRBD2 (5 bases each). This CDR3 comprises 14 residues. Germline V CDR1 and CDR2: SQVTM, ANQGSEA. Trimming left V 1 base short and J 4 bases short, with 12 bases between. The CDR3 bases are TGCAGCGTTGAAGGGGACGTCGGTCCAGATACGCAGTATCTT. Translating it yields CSVEGDVGPDTQYL.

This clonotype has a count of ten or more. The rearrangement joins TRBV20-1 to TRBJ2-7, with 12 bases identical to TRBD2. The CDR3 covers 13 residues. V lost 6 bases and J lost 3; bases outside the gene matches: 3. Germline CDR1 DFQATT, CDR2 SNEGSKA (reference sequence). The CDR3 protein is CSAQLAGGYEQYF. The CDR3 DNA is TGCAGTGCACAACTAGCGGGAGGCTACGAGCAGTACTTC.

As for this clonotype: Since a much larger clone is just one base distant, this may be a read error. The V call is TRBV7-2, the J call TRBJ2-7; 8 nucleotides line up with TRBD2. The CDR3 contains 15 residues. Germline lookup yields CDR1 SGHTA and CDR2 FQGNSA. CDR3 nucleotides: TGTGCCAGCAAGACCTTGCGGGGGGTCTCCTACGAGCAGTGCTTC. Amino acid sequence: CASKTLRGVSYEQCF. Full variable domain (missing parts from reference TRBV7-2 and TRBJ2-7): GAGVSQSPSNKVTEKGKDVELRCDPISGHTALYWYRQSLGQGLEFLIYFQGNSAPDKSGLPSDRFSAERTGGSVSTLTIQRTQQEDSAVYLCASKTLRGVSYEQCFGPGTRLTVT.

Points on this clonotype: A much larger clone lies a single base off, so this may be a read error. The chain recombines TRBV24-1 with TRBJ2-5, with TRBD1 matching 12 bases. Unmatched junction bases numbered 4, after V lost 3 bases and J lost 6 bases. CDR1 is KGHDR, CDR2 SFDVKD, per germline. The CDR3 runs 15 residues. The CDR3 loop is CATSDRDRGLQTQYF. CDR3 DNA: TGTGCCACCAGTGATAGGGACAGGGGGCTACAGACCCAGTACTTC.

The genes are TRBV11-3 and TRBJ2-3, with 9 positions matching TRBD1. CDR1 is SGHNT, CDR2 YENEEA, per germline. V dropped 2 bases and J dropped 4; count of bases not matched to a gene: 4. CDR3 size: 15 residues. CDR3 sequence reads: CASSLQTGGADTQYF. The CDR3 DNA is TGTGCCAGCAGCTTACAAACAGGGGGCGCAGATACGCAGTATTTT.

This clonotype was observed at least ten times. CDR3 DNA: TGTGCCAGCAGCTCAAGGTCCGGGACTAGCGGTTACGTGTACGAGCAGTACTTC. Amino acid sequence: CASSSRSGTSGYVYEQYF. V usage is TRBV7-3 and J usage is TRBJ2-7, with 11 bases identical to TRBD2. Trimming took 4 bases from V and 4 from J; bases not matched to a gene: 15. The CDR3 is 18 amino acids. Germline CDR1 is SGHTA and CDR2 is FQGTGA.

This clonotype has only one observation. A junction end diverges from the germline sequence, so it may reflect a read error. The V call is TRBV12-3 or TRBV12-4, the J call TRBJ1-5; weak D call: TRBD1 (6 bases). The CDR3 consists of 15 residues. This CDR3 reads CASSLGDERGQSQNF. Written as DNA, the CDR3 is TGTGCCAGCAGTTTAGGGGACGAACGGGGGCAGTCCCAGAATTTT.

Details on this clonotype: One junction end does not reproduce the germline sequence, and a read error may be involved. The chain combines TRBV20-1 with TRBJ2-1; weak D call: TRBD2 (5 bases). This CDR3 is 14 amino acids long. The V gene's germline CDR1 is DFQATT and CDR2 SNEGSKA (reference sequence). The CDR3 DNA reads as TGCAGTGCTGGAGGAGCGGCTAAATACAATGAGGAGTTCTTC. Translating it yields CSAGGAAKYNEEFF.

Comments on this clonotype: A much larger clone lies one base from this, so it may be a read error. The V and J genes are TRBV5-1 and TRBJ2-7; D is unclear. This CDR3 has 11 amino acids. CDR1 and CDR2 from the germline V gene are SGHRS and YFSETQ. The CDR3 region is CASSIANEQHF. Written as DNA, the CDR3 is TGCGCCAGCAGCATAGCTAACGAGCAGCACTTC.

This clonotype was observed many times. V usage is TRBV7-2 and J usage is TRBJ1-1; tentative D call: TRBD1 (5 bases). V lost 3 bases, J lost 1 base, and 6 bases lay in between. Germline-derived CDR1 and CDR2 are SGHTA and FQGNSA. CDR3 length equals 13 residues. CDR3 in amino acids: CASSFQGNTEAFF. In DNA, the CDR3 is TGTGCCAGCAGCTTCCAGGGGAACACTGAAGCTTTCTTT.

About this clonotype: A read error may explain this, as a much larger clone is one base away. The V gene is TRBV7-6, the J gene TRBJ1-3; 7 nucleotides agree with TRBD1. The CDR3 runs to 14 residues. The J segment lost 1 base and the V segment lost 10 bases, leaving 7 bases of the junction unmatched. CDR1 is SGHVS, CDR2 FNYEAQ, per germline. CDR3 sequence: CAIRPTGSGNTIYF. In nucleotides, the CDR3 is TGTGCCATCAGACCGACAGGGTCTGGAAACACCATATATTTT.

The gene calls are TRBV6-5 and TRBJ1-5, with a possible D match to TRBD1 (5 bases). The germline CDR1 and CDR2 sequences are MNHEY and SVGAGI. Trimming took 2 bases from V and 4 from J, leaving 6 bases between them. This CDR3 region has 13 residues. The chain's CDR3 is CASSYGGNQPQHF. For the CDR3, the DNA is TGTGCCAGCAGTTACGGGGGAAATCAGCCCCAGCATTTT.